This note documents a single TCR beta chain sequence. The record originates from a study of blood T cell repertoires in COVID-19. Study details: Italy, Spain and the United States were the sources of the convalescent and acute COVID-19 samples. The analysed material was cDNA or gDNA that came from T cells, B-cell-depleted T cells, or PBMCs.

The Seattle patients, enrolled during active infection, were followed longitudinally. Under the authors' procedure: Estimation of nucleated cell counts was performed using reference gene primer amplification. TCRdb keeps only in-frame clones here, not all; method: immunoSEQ multiplex PCR. V and J calls and clone size are those listed in that table; D and trimming were worked out from the DNA. The sample contains under 450,000 clones, around 88% of which appear only once. The TCR was taken from a woman aged 55-69 years with COVID-19, enrolled during active disease. The material sequenced was peripheral blood.

The CDR3 DNA is TGCGCCAGCAGCCCTTACCAATTCGGAGAGACCCAGTACTTC. This gives the protein CASSPYQFGETQYF. The V gene is TRBV5-1, the J gene TRBJ2-5; D uncertain. The V gene's germline CDR1 is SGHRS and CDR2 YFSETQ. V was shortened by 4 bases and J by 4 bases, with 14 bases between the two germline ends. The CDR3 has 14 amino acids.